This T cell receptor (beta chain) was sequenced during a study of early T cells in non-severe SARS-CoV-2 infection. Study as a whole: Bulk RNA from unsorted whole blood was sequenced; chains were unpaired.

The germline CDR1 and CDR2 sequences are SGHRS and YFSETQ. This CDR3 is built from 14 residues. Study-wide results and limits: Clonotype matching in VDJdb favored anti-spike CD8 responses and did not capture private and CD4 specificities.

The library protocol tagged individual cDNA molecules with unique molecular identifiers. TCRdb fed the 5' RACE reads into MiXCR, producing one record per CDR3 protein. This sample has fewer than 100,000 distinct CDR3 sequences, with around 8.7% found just once. Turning to this clonotype: Its cognate antigen is unknown. This sequence may be a read error, since a much larger clone differs from it by one base.

The sequencing input was whole blood. J is TRBJ1-5 and V is TRBV5-1, with a tentative D call TRBD1 (6 bases). This receptor was taken from an adult who was a healthcare worker with PCR-confirmed SARS-CoV-2 infection or an uninfected control (not recorded which). The CDR3 here is CAGSPSGANQPQHF. The CDR3 coding sequence is TGCGCCGGCAGCCCTTCAGGGGCCAATCAGCCCCAGCATTTT.